This TCR beta chain was sequenced in a study of HIV-infected patients and healthy controls. Regarding the study as a whole: HIV+ repertoires were severely depleted of MAIT alpha-chain CDR3s, unlike healthy controls.

Germline CDR1 and CDR2: SGHTA and FQGNSA. The V end was cut by 0 bases, the J end by 6 bases, with 9 bases between. There are 14 residues in the CDR3. Alpha and beta constant-region primers primed reverse transcription of around 0.5 ug RNA. Alpha and beta chain libraries were made separately by chain-specific third strand synthesis with multiplexing indices. In TCRdb, the 5' RACE reads were re-called with MiXCR into one record per CDR3 protein. The profile shows about 10,000 distinct CDR3 sequences, around 7.6% of them singletons. No cell fractionation was done, so the repertoire covers all unsorted peripheral blood T cells. This clonotype is medium-sized within its sample. No antigen is known for it.

Sequenced input: blood. This sequence joins TRBV7-2 and TRBJ2-1, with TRBD2 as a possible D gene (6 bases). The receptor comes from an adult in good health. CDR3: CASSLAGLSNEQFF. The CDR3 nucleotides are TGTGCCAGCAGCTTAGCTGGACTAAGCAATGAGCAGTTCTTC. The full variable domain, completed using reference TRBV7-2 and TRBJ2-1, is GAGVSQSPSNKVTEKGKDVELRCDPISGHTALYWYRQSLGQGLEFLIYFQGNSAPDKSGLPSDRFSAERTGGSVSTLTIQRTQQEDSAVYLCASSLAGLSNEQFFGPGTRLTVL.